These T cell receptor beta chains were read from a single sample in a study of blood T cell repertoires in COVID-19. Clones were sequenced by immunoSEQ multiplex PCR, and TCRdb holds only the in-frame ones, with some missing. There are 100,000 to 150,000 clones in the sample; about 89% occur only once, and approximately 3.3% lies in the top ten. The sequencing sample was made of peripheral blood. Every receptor here comes from a woman in her fifties or sixties with acute or convalescent COVID-19. Each CDR3 is given with its conserved first and last residue. The D gene is left open where the match is weak. The size of a clone is reported for some rows only, either as once, few or many, or as a class for expanded clones.

V gene	CDR3 length	J gene	clone size	D gene	CDR3 DNA	CDR3 protein
TRBV20-1	14	TRBJ2-1	-	TRBD1	TGCAGTGCTAGTAAGGGGGCAGGTTACAATGAGCAGTTCTTC	CSASKGAGYNEQFF
TRBV3-1/TRBV3-2	16	TRBJ1-1	-	-	TGTGCCAGCAGCCAAGGGGGAGGGCATCTGAACACTGAAGCTTTCTTT	CASSQGGGHLNTEAFF
TRBV3-1/TRBV3-2	12	TRBJ2-1	-	-	TGTGCCAGCAGCCACCGTTACAATGAGCAGTTCTTC	CASSHRYNEQFF
TRBV11-3	15	TRBJ1-1	-	TRBD1	TGTGCCAGCAGCTCGCGCAGGGGGATTTCCACTGAAGCTTTCTTT	CASSSRRGISTEAFF
TRBV5-1	14	TRBJ2-2	-	-	TGCGCCAGCAGCTGGGACAAAATCACCGGGGAGCTGTTTTTT	CASSWDKITGELFF
TRBV5-1	17	TRBJ2-1	-	TRBD2	TGCGCCAGCAGCTTGGAGCCTAGCGGGGCTACGGGCAATGAGCAGTTCTTC	CASSLEPSGATGNEQFF
TRBV10-1	16	TRBJ2-5	-	TRBD2	TGCGCCAGCAGTTCCGGACTAGCGGGAGCGCGCGAGACCCAGTACTTC	CASSSGLAGARETQYF
TRBV6-2/TRBV6-3	19	TRBJ2-1	once	-	TGTGCCAGCAGTTACTCCCAATCCCGGGGAATGAGCTCCTACAATGAGCAGTTCTTC	CASSYSQSRGMSSYNEQFF
TRBV5-4	13	TRBJ1-2	-	TRBD1	TGTGCCAGCTCCCGGGACAGAAACTATGGCTACACCTTC	CASSRDRNYGYTF
TRBV27	13	TRBJ1-1	-	TRBD1	TGTGCCAGCAGTTCCGCCCCCAGGGGGTATGCTTTCTTT	CASSSAPRGYAFF
TRBV6-5	15	TRBJ1-4	-	-	TGTGCCAGCAGTCCCGCGGGGGGCCATGGTGAAAAACTGTTTTTT	CASSPAGGHGEKLFF
TRBV27	13	TRBJ2-1	-	TRBD1	TGTGCCAGGACAGGGGGGGGGTCCAATGAGCAGTTCTTC	CARTGGGSNEQFF